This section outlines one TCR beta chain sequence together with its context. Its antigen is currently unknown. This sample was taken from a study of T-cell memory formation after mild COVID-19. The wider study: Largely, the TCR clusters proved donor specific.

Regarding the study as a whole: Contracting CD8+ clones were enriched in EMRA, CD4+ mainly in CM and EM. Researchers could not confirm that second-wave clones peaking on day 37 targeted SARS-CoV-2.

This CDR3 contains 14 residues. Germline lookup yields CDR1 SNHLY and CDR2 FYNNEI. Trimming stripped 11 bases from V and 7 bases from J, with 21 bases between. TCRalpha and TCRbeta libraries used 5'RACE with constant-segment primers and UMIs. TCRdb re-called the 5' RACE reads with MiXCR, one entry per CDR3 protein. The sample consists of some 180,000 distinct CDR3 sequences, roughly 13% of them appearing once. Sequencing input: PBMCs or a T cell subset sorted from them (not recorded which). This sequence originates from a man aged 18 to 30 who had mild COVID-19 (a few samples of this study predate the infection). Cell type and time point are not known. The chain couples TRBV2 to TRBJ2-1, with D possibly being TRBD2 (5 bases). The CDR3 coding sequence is TGTGCCCTCCGGAGGTCGTGGAGTTTGAATGAGCAGTTCTTC. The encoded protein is CALRRSWSLNEQFF.